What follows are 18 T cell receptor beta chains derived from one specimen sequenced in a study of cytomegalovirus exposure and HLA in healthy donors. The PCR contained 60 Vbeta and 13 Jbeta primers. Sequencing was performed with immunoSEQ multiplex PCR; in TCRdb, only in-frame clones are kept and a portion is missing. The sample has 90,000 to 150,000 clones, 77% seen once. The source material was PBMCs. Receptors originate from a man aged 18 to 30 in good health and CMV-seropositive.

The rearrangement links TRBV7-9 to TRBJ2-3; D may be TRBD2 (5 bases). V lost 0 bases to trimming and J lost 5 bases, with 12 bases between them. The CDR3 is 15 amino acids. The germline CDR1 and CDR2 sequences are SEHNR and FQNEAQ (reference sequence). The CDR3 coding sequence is TGTGCCAGCAGCTTAGCGCTCCGAGGAGGAGATACGCAGTATTTT. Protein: CASSLALRGGDTQYF.

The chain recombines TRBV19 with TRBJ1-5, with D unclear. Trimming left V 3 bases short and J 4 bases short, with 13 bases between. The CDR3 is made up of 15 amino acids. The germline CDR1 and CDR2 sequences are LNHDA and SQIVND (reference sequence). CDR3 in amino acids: CASSIYPGANQPQHF. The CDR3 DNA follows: TGTGCCAGTAGTATTTACCCGGGAGCAAATCAGCCCCAGCATTTT.

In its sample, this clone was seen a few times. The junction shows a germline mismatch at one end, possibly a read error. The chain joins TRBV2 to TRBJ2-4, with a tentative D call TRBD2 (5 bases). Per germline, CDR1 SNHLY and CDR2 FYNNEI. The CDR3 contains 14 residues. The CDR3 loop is CASREQLAKNSQYF. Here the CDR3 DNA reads TGTGCCAGCCGCGAACAGCTAGCCAAAAACAGTCAGTACTTC.

The CDR3 here is CASSQADHAGTGGHQPQHF. For the CDR3, the DNA is TGTGCCAGCAGCCAGGCTGATCACGCCGGGACAGGAGGGCATCAGCCCCAGCATTTT. This chain joins TRBV4-2 and TRBJ1-5; TRBD1 matches 8 bases. V shed 3 bases, J shed 5 bases, and the junction held 18 bases outside the gene matches. This CDR3 comprises 19 residues. Germline V gene data show CDR1 as LGHNA and CDR2 as YNFKEQ.

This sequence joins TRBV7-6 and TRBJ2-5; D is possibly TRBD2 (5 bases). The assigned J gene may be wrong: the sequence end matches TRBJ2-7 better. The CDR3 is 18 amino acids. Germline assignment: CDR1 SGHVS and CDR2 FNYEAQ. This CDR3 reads CASSSTIDANAADYEQYF. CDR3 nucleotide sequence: TGTGCCAGCAGCTCAACCATAGACGCGAATGCAGCGGACTACGAGCAGTACTTC.

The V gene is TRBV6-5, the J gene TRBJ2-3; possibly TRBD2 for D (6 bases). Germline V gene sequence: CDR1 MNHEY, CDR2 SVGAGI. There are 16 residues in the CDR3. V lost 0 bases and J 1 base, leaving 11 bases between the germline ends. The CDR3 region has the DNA TGTGCCAGCAGTTACTCGGCGGGATCTGGCACAGATACGCAGTATTTT. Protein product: CASSYSAGSGTDTQYF.

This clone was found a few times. CDR3 in amino acids: CASGLQGGEAFF. As DNA, the CDR3 is TGTGCCAGCGGCTTACAGGGGGGAGAAGCTTTCTTT. The chain uses TRBV28 and TRBJ1-1, with 8 bases that match TRBD1. This CDR3 comprises 12 residues. The V and J ends lost 8 bases and 8 bases, in that order; junction bases with no gene match: 7. CDR1 is MDHEN, CDR2 SYDVKM, per germline.

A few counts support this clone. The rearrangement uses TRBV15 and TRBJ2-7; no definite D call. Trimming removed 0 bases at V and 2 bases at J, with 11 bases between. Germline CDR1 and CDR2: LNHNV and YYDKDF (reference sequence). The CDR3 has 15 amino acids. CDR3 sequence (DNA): TGTGCCACCAGCAGAGATAAGCCCCTTGCCTACGAGCAGTACTTC. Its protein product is CATSRDKPLAYEQYF.

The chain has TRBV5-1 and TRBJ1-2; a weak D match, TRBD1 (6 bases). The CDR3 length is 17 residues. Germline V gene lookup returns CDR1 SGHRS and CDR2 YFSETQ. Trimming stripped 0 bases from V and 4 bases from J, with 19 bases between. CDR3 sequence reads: CASSLDFPGEGTYGYTF. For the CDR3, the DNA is TGCGCCAGCAGCTTGGATTTTCCAGGGGAGGGGACCTATGGCTACACCTTC.

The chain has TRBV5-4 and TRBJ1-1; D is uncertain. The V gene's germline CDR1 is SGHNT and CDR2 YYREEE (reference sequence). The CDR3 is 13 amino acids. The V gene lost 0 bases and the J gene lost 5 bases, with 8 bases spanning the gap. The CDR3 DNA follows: TGTGCCAGCAGCTTGGGGTCCCAGACTGAAGCTTTCTTT. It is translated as CASSLGSQTEAFF.

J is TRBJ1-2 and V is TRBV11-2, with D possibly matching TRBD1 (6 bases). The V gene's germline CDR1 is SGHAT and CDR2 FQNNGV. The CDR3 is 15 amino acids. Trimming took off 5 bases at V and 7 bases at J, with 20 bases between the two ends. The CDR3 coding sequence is TGTGCCAGCAGCCCAGCGGGGACATCTGGGGCTGGCTACACCTTC. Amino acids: CASSPAGTSGAGYTF.

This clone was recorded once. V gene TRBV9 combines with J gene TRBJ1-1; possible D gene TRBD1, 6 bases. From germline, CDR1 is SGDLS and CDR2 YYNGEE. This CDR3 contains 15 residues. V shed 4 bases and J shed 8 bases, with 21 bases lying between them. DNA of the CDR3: TGTGCCAGCAGCCCCTATAAGGGGGGGGCGAGGGAAGCTTTCTTT. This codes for CASSPYKGGAREAFF.

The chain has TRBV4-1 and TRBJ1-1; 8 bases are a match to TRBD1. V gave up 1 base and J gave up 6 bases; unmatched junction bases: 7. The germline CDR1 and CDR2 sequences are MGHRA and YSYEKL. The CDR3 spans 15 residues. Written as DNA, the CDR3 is TGCGCCAGCAGCCAAGTCCAGGGGGCTGGGGCTGAAGCTTTCTTT. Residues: CASSQVQGAGAEAFF.

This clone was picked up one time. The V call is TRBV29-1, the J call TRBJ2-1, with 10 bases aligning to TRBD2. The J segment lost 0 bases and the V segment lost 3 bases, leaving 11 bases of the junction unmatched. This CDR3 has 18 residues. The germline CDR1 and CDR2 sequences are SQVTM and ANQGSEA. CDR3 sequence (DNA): TGCAGCGTTGATTCTAGCGGGGGCCCCCCTACCTCCTACAATGAGCAGTTCTTC. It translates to CSVDSSGGPPTSYNEQFF.

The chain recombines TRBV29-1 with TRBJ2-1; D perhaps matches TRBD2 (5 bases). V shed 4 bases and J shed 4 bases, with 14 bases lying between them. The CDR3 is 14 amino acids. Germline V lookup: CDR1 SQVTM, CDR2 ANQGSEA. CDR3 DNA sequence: TGCAGCGTTGCCCCCCCCGGGGATTACAATGAGCAGTTCTTC. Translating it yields CSVAPPGDYNEQFF.

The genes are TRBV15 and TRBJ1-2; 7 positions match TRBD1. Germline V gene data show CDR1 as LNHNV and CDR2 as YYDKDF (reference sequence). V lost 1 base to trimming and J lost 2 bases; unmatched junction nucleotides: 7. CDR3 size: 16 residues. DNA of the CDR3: TGTGCCACCAGCAGAGCTCGACAGGGTGTAAACTATGGCTACACCTTC. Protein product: CATSRARQGVNYGYTF.

The CDR3 reads CASSLQGFNEKLFF. The CDR3, as DNA: TGTGCCAGCAGCTTACAGGGTTTTAATGAAAAACTGTTTTTT. This chain uses TRBV7-8 with TRBJ1-4; D is possibly TRBD1 (5 bases). Germline V gene lookup returns CDR1 SGHVS and CDR2 FQNEAQ. CDR3 length: 14 residues. V was clipped by 2 bases and J by 4 bases, with 8 bases between them.

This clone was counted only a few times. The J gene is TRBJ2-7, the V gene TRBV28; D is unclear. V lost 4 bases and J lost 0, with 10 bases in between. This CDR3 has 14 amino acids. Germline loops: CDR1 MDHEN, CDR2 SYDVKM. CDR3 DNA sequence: TGTGCCAGCAGTTCCCGCGAGAGCTCCTACGAGCAGTACTTC. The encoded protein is CASSSRESSYEQYF.